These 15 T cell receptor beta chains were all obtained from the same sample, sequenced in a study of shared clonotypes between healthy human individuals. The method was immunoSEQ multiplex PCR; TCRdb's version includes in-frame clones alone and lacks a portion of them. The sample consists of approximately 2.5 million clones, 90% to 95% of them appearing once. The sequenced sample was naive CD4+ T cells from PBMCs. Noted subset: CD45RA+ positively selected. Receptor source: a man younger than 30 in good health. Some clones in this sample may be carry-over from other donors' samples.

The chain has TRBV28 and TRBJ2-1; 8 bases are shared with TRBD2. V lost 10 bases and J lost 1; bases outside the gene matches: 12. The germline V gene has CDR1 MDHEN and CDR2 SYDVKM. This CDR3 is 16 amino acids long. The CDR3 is CATVSGGGSSYNEQFF. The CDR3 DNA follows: TGTGCCACCGTTTCGGGGGGGGGCTCTTCCTACAATGAGCAGTTCTTC.

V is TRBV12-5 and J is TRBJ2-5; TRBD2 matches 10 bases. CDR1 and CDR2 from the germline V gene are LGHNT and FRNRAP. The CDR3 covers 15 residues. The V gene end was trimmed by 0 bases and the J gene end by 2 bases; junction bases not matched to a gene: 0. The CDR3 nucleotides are TGTGCTAGTGGTTTGGTACTAGCGGGACAAGAGACCCAGTACTTC. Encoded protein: CASGLVLAGQETQYF.

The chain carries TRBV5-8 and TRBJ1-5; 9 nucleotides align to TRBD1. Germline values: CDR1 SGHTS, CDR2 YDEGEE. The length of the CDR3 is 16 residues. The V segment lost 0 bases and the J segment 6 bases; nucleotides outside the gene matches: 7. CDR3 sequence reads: CASSLGDRVGGQPQHF. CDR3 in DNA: TGTGCCAGCAGCTTGGGGGACAGGGTAGGTGGTCAGCCCCAGCATTTT.

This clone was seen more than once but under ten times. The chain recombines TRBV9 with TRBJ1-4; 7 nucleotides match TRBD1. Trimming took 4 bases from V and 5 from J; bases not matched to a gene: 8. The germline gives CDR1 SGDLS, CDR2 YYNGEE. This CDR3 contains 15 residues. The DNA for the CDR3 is TGTGCCAGCAGCCCCGGGACAGTTCCAAATGAAAAACTGTTTTTT. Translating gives CASSPGTVPNEKLFF.

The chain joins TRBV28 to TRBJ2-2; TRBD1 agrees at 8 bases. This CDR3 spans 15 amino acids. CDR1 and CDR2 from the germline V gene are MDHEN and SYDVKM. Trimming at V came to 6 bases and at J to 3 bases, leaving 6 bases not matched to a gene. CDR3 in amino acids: CASRNQGADTGELFF. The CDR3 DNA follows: TGTGCCAGCAGAAATCAGGGGGCTGACACCGGGGAGCTGTTTTTT.

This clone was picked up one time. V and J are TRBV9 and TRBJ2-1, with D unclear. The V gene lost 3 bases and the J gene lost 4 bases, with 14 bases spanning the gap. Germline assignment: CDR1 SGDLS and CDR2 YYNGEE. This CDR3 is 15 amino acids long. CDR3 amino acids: CASSAYGRNYNEQFF. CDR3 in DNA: TGTGCCAGCAGCGCCTACGGACGGAATTACAATGAGCAGTTCTTC.

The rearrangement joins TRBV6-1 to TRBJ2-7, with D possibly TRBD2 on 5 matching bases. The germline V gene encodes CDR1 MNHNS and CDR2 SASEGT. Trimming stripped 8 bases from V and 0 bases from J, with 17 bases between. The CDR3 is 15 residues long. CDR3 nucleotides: TGTGCCAGCCATACTGCGGGCACTAGCTCCTACGAGCAGTACTTC. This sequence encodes CASHTAGTSSYEQYF.

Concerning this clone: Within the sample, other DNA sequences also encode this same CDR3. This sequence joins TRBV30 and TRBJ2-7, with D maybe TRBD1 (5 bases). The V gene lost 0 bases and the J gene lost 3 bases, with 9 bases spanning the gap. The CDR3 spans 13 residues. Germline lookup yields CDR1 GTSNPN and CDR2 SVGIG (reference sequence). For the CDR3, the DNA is TGTGCCTGGAGTGTAGGACAAGGCTACGAGCAGTACTTC. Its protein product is CAWSVGQGYEQYF.

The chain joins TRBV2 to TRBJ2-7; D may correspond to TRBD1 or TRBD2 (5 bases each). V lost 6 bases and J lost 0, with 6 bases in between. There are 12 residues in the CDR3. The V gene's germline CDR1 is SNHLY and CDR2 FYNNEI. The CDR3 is CASRGTSYEQYF. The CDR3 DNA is TGTGCCAGCAGGGGGACCTCCTACGAGCAGTACTTC.

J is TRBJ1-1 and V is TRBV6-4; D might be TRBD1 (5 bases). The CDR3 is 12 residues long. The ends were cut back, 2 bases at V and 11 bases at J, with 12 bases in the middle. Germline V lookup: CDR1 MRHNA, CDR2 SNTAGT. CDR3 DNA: TGTGCCAGCAGTGACAGGGTTGGGACGGCTTTCTTT. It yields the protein CASSDRVGTAFF.

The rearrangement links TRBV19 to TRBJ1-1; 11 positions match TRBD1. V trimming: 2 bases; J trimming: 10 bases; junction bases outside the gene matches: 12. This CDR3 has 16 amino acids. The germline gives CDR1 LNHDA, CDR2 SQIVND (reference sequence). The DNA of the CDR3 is TGTGCCAGTAGTATAACCCCCGGCGGGACAGGGGGAGTAGCTTTCTTT. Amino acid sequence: CASSITPGGTGGVAFF.

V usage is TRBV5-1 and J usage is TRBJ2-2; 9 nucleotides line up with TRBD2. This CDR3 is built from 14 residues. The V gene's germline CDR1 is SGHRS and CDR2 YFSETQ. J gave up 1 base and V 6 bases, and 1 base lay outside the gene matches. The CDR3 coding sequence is TGCGCCAGCATGACTAGCGGGAACACCGGGGAGCTGTTTTTT. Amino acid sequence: CASMTSGNTGELFF.

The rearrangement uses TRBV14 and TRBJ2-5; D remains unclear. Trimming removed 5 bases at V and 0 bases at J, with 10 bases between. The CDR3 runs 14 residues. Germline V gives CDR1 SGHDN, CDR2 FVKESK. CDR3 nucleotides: TGTGCCAGCAGCACAGCAGAATACCAAGAGACCCAGTACTTC. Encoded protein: CASSTAEYQETQYF.

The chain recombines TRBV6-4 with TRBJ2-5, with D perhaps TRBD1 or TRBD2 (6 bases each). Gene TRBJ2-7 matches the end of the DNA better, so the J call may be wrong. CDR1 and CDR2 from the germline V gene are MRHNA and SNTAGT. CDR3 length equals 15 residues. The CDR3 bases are TGTGCCAGCAGTCCCAGATCGGGGGCGGAATACGAGCAGTACTTC. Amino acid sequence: CASSPRSGAEYEQYF.

DNA for the CDR3: TGTGCCAGCAGCTCCAACAGCAATCAGCCCCAGCATTTT. Translated, it gives CASSSNSNQPQHF. The rearrangement uses TRBV7-9 and TRBJ1-5; D ambiguous. This CDR3 has 13 residues. Trimming took 4 bases from V and 1 from J, leaving 5 bases between them. The germline V gene has CDR1 SEHNR and CDR2 FQNEAQ (reference sequence). Full variable domain (remainder filled in from reference TRBV7-9 and TRBJ1-5): DTGVSQNPRHKITKRGQNVTFRCDPISEHNRLYWYRQTLGQGPEFLTYFQNEAQLEKSRLLSDRFSAERPKGSFSTLEIQRTEQGDSAMYLCASSSNSNQPQHFGDGTRLSIL.